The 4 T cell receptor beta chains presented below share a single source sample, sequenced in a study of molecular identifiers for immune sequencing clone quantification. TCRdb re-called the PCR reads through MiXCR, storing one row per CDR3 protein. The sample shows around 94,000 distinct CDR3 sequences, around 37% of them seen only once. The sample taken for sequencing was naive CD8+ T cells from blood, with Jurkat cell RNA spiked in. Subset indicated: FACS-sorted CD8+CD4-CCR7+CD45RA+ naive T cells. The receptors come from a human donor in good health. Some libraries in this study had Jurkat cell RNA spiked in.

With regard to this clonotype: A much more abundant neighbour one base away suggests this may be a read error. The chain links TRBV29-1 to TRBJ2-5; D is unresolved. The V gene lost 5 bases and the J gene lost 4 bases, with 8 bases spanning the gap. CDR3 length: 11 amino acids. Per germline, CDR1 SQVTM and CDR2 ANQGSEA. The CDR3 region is CSVRHRETQYF. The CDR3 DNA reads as TGCAGCGTTCGGCACCGAGAGACCCAGTACTTC.

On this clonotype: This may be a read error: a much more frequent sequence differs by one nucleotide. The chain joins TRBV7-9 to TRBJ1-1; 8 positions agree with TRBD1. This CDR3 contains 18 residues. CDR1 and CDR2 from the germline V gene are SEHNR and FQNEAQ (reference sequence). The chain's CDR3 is CANSLPQLGQGARTEAFF. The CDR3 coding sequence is TGTGCCAACAGCTTACCCCAGTTAGGGCAGGGGGCGCGGACTGAAGCTTTCTTT.

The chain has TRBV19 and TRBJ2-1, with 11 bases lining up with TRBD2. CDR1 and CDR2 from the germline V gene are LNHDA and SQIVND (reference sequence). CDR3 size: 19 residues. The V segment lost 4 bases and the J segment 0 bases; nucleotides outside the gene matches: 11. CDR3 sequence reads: CASSRFASGRPSSYNEQFF. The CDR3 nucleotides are TGTGCCAGTAGTAGATTTGCTAGCGGGAGGCCGAGCTCCTACAATGAGCAGTTCTTC. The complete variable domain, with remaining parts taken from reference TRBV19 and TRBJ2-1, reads DGGITQSPKYLFRKEGQNVTLSCEQNLNHDAMYWYRQDPGQGLRLIYYSQIVNDFQKGDIAEGYSVSREKKESFPLTVTSAQKNPTAFYLCASSRFASGRPSSYNEQFFGPGTRLTVL.

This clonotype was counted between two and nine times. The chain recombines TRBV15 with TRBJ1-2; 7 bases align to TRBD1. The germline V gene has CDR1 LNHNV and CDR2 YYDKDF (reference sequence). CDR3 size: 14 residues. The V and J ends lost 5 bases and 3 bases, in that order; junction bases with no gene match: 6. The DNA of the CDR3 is TGTGCCACCAGCTATAGGGACAGCTACTATGGCTACACCTTC. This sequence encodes CATSYRDSYYGYTF.